A selection of T cell receptor beta chains follows, all from one sample in a study of blood T cells in healthy people across ages. TCRdb used MiXCR to reprocess the 5' RACE reads, holding one entry per CDR3 protein. Here the sample spans about 720,000 distinct CDR3 sequences, about 24% being singletons. The sample taken for sequencing was blood. The receptors were sampled from an older man in good health. Each CDR3 is given with its conserved first and last residue. Fields, in order: clone size, J gene, D gene, V gene, CDR3 DNA, CDR3 protein. A D gene is named only where the DNA matches it firmly. Expanded clones are given a class, and other clones once, few, many or no size at all.

few | TRBJ1-2 | TRBD1 | TRBV5-5 | TGTGCCAGCAGCTCTACAGGGGATCCCCTTTATGGCTACACCTTC | CASSSTGDPLYGYTF
few | TRBJ2-3 | TRBD1 | TRBV5-1 | TGCGCCAGCTTCAAGACAGGGGATAGCACAGATACGCAGTATTTT | CASFKTGDSTDTQYF
NA | TRBJ2-5 | NA | TRBV10-3 | TGTGCCATCAGTGAGGGGCTAGGGCATCAAGAGACCCAGTACTTC | CAISEGLGHQETQYF
NA | TRBJ2-7 | TRBD1 | TRBV20-1 | TGCAGTGCTTGGACAGGGGGCTTGCATAGGGACGAGCAGTACTTC | CSAWTGGLHRDEQYF
NA | TRBJ2-7 | TRBD2 | TRBV2 | TGTGCCAGCAGGAAGACTAGCGGGGGGGCCTACGAGCAGTACTTC | CASRKTSGGAYEQYF
NA | TRBJ1-6 | NA | TRBV27 | TGTGCCAGCAGCCAGGGTCGGTATAATTCACCCCTCCACTTT | CASSQGRYNSPLHF
NA | TRBJ1-4 | NA | TRBV3-1 | TGTGCCAGCAGCCAAGATGGGATGGGGGGCCCTTATGAAAAACTGTTTTTT | CASSQDGMGGPYEKLFF
many | TRBJ2-1 | NA | TRBV4-1 | TGCGCCAGCAGCCAAGGACTAGCCTACAATGAGCAGTTCTTC | CASSQGLAYNEQFF
few | TRBJ1-2 | NA | TRBV7-9 | TGTGCCAGCAGCTTGTCCATGGGGCAGGGCGACTATGGCTACACCTTC | CASSLSMGQGDYGYTF
few | TRBJ2-3 | NA | TRBV6-1 | TGTGCCAGCAGTGAATTCGGGATACTCACAGATACGCAGTATTTT | CASSEFGILTDTQYF
NA | TRBJ1-2 | NA | TRBV4-3 | TGCGCCAGCAGCCAAGATTGGAGGGAGGATAACTATGGCTACACCTTC | CASSQDWREDNYGYTF
once | TRBJ1-2 | NA | TRBV7-2 | TGTGCCAGCAGCACGCCGGGAGCTAGGGCAGACTATGGCTACACCTTC | CASSTPGARADYGYTF
NA | TRBJ2-5 | NA | TRBV3-1 | TGTGCCAGCAGCCTAAAGACAGTTGCGGAGACCCAGTACTTC | CASSLKTVAETQYF
few | TRBJ2-4 | NA | TRBV29-1 | TGCAGCTCCCGGAGCAATGGAGCCAAAAGCATTCAGTACTTC | CSSRSNGAKSIQYF
few | TRBJ1-6 | NA | TRBV7-2 | TGTGCCAGCAGCTTGGTGGTGGAGTCGTCTAATTCACCCCTCCACTTT | CASSLVVESSNSPLHF
NA | TRBJ2-1 | NA | TRBV6-2/TRBV6-3 | TGTGCCGCACGGAGGGGGTACAATGAGCAGTTCTTC | CAARRGYNEQFF
NA | TRBJ2-3 | TRBD2 | TRBV6-5 | TGTGCCAGCAGTTACAGGCCTAGCGGGAGCACAGATACGCAGTATTTT | CASSYRPSGSTDTQYF
NA | TRBJ2-3 | NA | TRBV5-1 | TGCGCCAGCAGCTTGGATGGACCAGCGAGCACAGATACGCAGTATTTT | CASSLDGPASTDTQYF
NA | TRBJ2-1 | NA | TRBV20-1 | TGCAGTGCTAGCGATCTTACAGGGAAGGGTAACTACAATGAGCAGTTCTTC | CSASDLTGKGNYNEQFF
NA | TRBJ2-1 | NA | TRBV6-2/TRBV6-3 | TGTGCCAGCAGCTCGGGCTCTGGGCGGGTGGCCTACAATGAGCAGTTCTTC | CASSSGSGRVAYNEQFF
few | TRBJ2-6 | NA | TRBV12-3/TRBV12-4 | TGTGCCAGCAGTCCATCCCTCCCTTCTGGGGCCAACGTCCCGACTTTC | CASSPSLPSGANVPTF
NA | TRBJ1-5 | TRBD1 | TRBV28 | TGTGCCAGCATCCGACAGGGGGACCTCTATAGCAATCAGCCCCAGCATTTT | CASIRQGDLYSNQPQHF
many | TRBJ1-4 | NA | TRBV28 | TGTGCCAGCAGTTTATCCGGCGCAACTAATGAAAAACTGTTTTTT | CASSLSGATNEKLFF
few | TRBJ2-1 | TRBD1 | TRBV20-1 | TGCAGTGCTAGACAAAACTTACAGGGGCATGAGCAGTTCTTC | CSARQNLQGHEQFF
few | TRBJ2-3 | NA | TRBV7-3 | TGTGCCAGCAGGCAAGCCACCACAGATACGCAGTATTTT | CASRQATTDTQYF
many | TRBJ2-1 | TRBD2 | TRBV5-1 | TGCGCCAGCAGCCCGGGACTACTTAGGAATATGGGGTCCTACAATGAGCAGTTCTTC | CASSPGLLRNMGSYNEQFF
few | TRBJ1-1 | NA | TRBV7-9 | TGTGCCAGCAGGGTCTCTTTGGGGGCCACTGAAGCTTTCTTT | CASRVSLGATEAFF
NA | TRBJ2-7 | NA | TRBV7-2 | TGTGCCAGCAGGCCGAGGGCGACTTACGAGCAGTACTTC | CASRPRATYEQYF
NA | TRBJ2-5 | TRBD1 | TRBV29-1 | TGCAGCGCGTGGACAGGGGGAGTGGAGACCCAGTACTTC | CSAWTGGVETQYF
NA | TRBJ2-7 | TRBD1 | TRBV5-6 | TGTGCCAGCAGCTTTGTGGGACAGGACTACGAGCAGTACTTC | CASSFVGQDYEQYF
few | TRBJ1-3 | NA | TRBV6-2/TRBV6-3 | TGTGCCAGCAGTTACCCAAACTACTCTGGAAACACCATATATTTT | CASSYPNYSGNTIYF
few | TRBJ1-4 | NA | TRBV4-1 | TGCGCCAGCAGCCAAGACGTTGAAAAACTGTTTTTT | CASSQDVEKLFF
NA | TRBJ2-7 | NA | TRBV20-1 | TGCAGTGCTCCCCGCTTCTACGAGCAGTACTTC | CSAPRFYEQYF